This T cell receptor beta chain was sequenced during a study of blood T cell repertoires in COVID-19. Study overall: Collection of acute and convalescent COVID-19 samples took place in the United States, Italy and Spain. Nucleic acid was either cDNA or gDNA, and it came from T cells, B-cell-depleted T cells, or PBMCs.

Germline V gene data show CDR1 as MNHNY and CDR2 as SVGAGI (reference sequence). This CDR3 is 15 amino acids long. Trimming took 2 bases from V and 0 from J, leaving 11 bases between them. In the original processing: Researchers report that nucleated cell counts were estimated from reference gene primer amplification. The method was immunoSEQ multiplex PCR; TCRdb's version includes in-frame clones alone and lacks a portion of them. V, J and clone size derive from that table, while D and trimming were established from the DNA sequence. The profile shows 250,000 to 350,000 clones, approximately 86% of them singletons.

The receptor comes from a woman in her fifties or sixties who had recovered from COVID-19. The chain links TRBV6-6 to TRBJ2-7, with D possibly being TRBD2 (5 bases). The sample was peripheral blood. CDR3 loop: CASSYGQRSSYEQYF. For the CDR3, the DNA is TGTGCCAGCAGTTACGGCCAGCGGAGCTCCTACGAGCAGTACTTC.